This TCR beta chain was sequenced during a study of low-dose radiotherapy and immunotherapy resistance in tumors (dated 2022 in TCRdb). With regard to the full study: In Cohort 1, 0.5 Gy per fraction was delivered every 2 weeks, and a total PTV dose of 6.5 Gy was prescribed. Randomization of trial participants into treatment groups was not performed. Starting on cycle 1 day 1, patients took 300 mg of aspirin by mouth once daily for four cycles. Eight patients were included in the translational analysis, namely three from the first dose cohort plus the first five from the second dose cohort. Patients were given nivolumab as a 240 mg flat dose every two weeks and ipilimumab at 1 mg/kg every six weeks, with both drugs delivered intravenously. For Cohort 2, the dose was 1 Gy per fraction given every two weeks, adding up to 13 Gy in total across 26 weeks. Intravenous cyclophosphamide at 200 mg/m2 was administered every two weeks, one day ahead of each radiation and immunotherapy administration.

Sequencing was carried out with an Illumina HiSeq 2500. First-strand cDNA was synthesized using Superscript III and a set of TRAV- and TRBV-specific primers, so that both TCRalpha and TCRbeta chains were covered. TCRs were amplified for approximately 20 PCR cycles with Phusion, using a constant-region primer paired with the adapter attached to the V primers. Isolated mRNA was amplified with the MessageAmp II aRNA Amplification Kit, using a roughly 17-hour in vitro transcription at 37°C. The Dynabeads mRNA DIRECT Purification Kit was used to isolate mRNA for TCR sequencing. Indexed Illumina adapters were added in a second Phusion PCR of 20 to 30 cycles, after which AMPure XP beads were used to purify the products. The original pipeline was this. Custom Perl scripts pooled TCR sequences encoding the same protein, removed out-of-frame sequences and computed each clonotype's abundance. TCR sequences supported by only a single read were excluded from analysis. The metrics used to describe the repertoires included Shannon entropy, Gini index, clonality, richness, and the frequency of TCRs shared between repertoires. TCRdb ran its own pipeline on the public reads, namely fastp trimming at Q25 and MiXCR clone calling, and kept in-frame beta chains. Merged by CDR3 protein, the rows form single entries marked with the most common genes and DNA. TCRdb, not the original authors, processed these V and J calls. The sample table holds tens of thousands of distinct CDR3 sequences, of which 15% to 20% were seen once. The top ten clones comprise approximately 2.8% of the sample.

Interpreted using the paper, the time point label stands for: before trial treatment. The donors took part in RACIN, a single-arm, phase I, dose-escalation trial that combined nivolumab, ipilimumab, aspirin, low-dose cyclophosphamide and low-dose radiotherapy. Patients with advanced, TIL-negative solid tumors were considered eligible. CDR1 GTSNPN and CDR2 SVGIG are derived from the germline V gene (reference sequence). The germline ends are 10 bases apart after V is trimmed by 3 bases and J by 5 bases. Counted from cysteine to phenylalanine, this CDR3 has 13 amino acids. Left in the record is the CDR3 DNA by itself, 39 bases read in frame from the first base. This clonotype has ten or more counts. Its target antigen remains unknown. The sample holds no much larger clone one base away, and base qualities are not on file.

Sequencing used PBMCs, obtained before treatment. The clonotype originates from a male donor with prostate cancer. The V and J genes are TRBV30 and TRBJ1-4, with no confidently assigned D gene. The bases are TGTGCCTGGAGGATGCCAAGCAATGAAAAACTGTTTTTT. The encoded protein is CAWRMPSNEKLFF.